The next 2 T cell receptor beta chains were all read from a single sample in a study of blood T cell repertoires in COVID-19. Data came from immunoSEQ multiplex PCR; TCRdb stores just in-frame clones and leaves some out. The sample holds around 120,000 clones, 70% to 90% seen once. Sequencing was performed on peripheral blood. All receptors derive from a human donor in a cohort sampled during active COVID-19.

The chain uses TRBV24-1 and TRBJ2-2, with D possibly TRBD2 on 6 matching bases. Germline values: CDR1 KGHDR, CDR2 SFDVKD. This CDR3 contains 14 residues. V was cut by 8 bases and J by 6 bases, with 15 bases left in between. CDR3 DNA sequence: TGTGCCACCAAGAGCCGGGGGTTGGCCGGGGAGCTGTTTTTT. Translated, it gives CATKSRGLAGELFF.

The chain combines TRBV18 with TRBJ1-1; TRBD1 matches 7 bases. The trim removed 4 bases at V and 7 bases at J, leaving 3 bases unmatched. The germline V gene has CDR1 KGHSH and CDR2 LQKENI. The CDR3 consists of 12 residues. The CDR3, as DNA: TGTGCCAGCTCACGCGGACAGGATGAAGCTTTCTTT. This encodes CASSRGQDEAFF.